The 21 T cell receptor beta chains listed next were all sequenced from one sample in a study of T-cell memory formation after mild COVID-19. TCRdb itself ran the 5' RACE reads through MiXCR, one entry per CDR3 protein. The sample carries 280,000 or so distinct CDR3 sequences, more than 15% recorded once. Sample: PBMCs or a T cell subset sorted from them (not recorded which). These receptors came from a man younger than 30 who had mild COVID-19 (a few samples of this study predate the infection). Cell type and time point are not known.

This clonotype was found a few times. The chain has TRBV2 and TRBJ2-5; 7 nucleotides match TRBD2. Germline V gives CDR1 SNHLY, CDR2 FYNNEI. V lost 8 bases, J lost 7 bases, and 10 bases stayed unmatched. CDR3 length equals 13 residues. The CDR3 sequence: CASAGETTGTQYF. The DNA of the CDR3 is TGTGCCAGCGCGGGAGAAACTACCGGGACCCAGTACTTC.

This clonotype has just a few counts. The genes are TRBV7-3 and TRBJ1-1, with D tentatively TRBD1 (6 bases). CDR1 and CDR2 from the germline V gene are SGHTA and FQGTGA. V was shortened by 5 bases and J by 3 bases, with 13 bases between the two germline ends. CDR3 length equals 14 residues. CDR3 nucleotides: TGTGCCAGCAGCCCCTGGGGGGCGGACACTGAAGCTTTCTTT. This encodes CASSPWGADTEAFF.

This clonotype was counted a single time. V and J are TRBV2 and TRBJ1-2; TRBD1 matches at 7 bases. V lost 1 base to trimming and J lost 7 bases; unmatched junction nucleotides: 3. The CDR3 has 13 amino acids. Germline V gene lookup returns CDR1 SNHLY and CDR2 FYNNEI. Written as DNA, the CDR3 is TGTGCCAGCAGTGAAGACAGGGGAGTTGGCTACACCTTC. Translation: CASSEDRGVGYTF.

The sample holds a few counts of this clonotype. The chain joins TRBV7-6 to TRBJ2-1, with 13 bases lining up with TRBD2. This CDR3 has 18 residues. Germline V lookup: CDR1 SGHVS, CDR2 FNYEAQ. With 1 base clipped from V and 5 bases from J, the junction kept 8 bases outside the gene matches. CDR3 in amino acids: CASSLVTSGGFPHNEQFF. For the CDR3, the DNA is TGTGCCAGCAGCTTAGTGACTAGCGGGGGGTTCCCACACAATGAGCAGTTCTTC.

This clonotype was detected only a few times. The genes are TRBV5-1 and TRBJ2-1; perhaps TRBD2 as D (6 bases). V was shortened by 4 bases and J by 3 bases, with 8 bases between the two germline ends. The length of the CDR3 is 13 residues. From germline, CDR1 is SGHRS and CDR2 YFSETQ. The CDR3 region has the DNA TGCGCCAGCAGCACGCGGGGCTACAATGAGCAGTTCTTC. Protein: CASSTRGYNEQFF.

This clonotype was observed a handful of times. The V and J genes are TRBV5-1 and TRBJ2-7, with D perhaps matching TRBD2 (5 bases). The V gene's germline CDR1 is SGHRS and CDR2 YFSETQ. This CDR3 comprises 13 residues. The V end was cut by 5 bases, the J end by 3 bases, with 12 bases between. As DNA, the CDR3 is TGCGCCAGCAGGGGGAGTTGGGACTACGAGCAGTACTTC. Protein: CASRGSWDYEQYF. Combining the CDR3 with reference TRBV5-1 and TRBJ2-7 gives the whole variable domain KAGVTQTPRYLIKTRGQQVTLSCSPISGHRSVSWYQQTPGQGLQFLFEYFSETQRNKGNFPGRFSGRQFSNSRSEMNVSTLELGDSALYLCASRGSWDYEQYFGPGTRLTVT.

The CDR3 protein is CASSDIVSNQPQHF. The CDR3, as DNA: TGTGCCAGCAGTGACATCGTCAGCAATCAGCCCCAGCATTTT. This chain uses TRBV2 with TRBJ1-5; D is unclear. The CDR3 is 14 residues long. Trimming removed 3 bases from V and 1 base from J, with 7 bases in between. Germline CDR1 SNHLY, CDR2 FYNNEI. The entire variable domain, with the rest obtained from reference TRBV2 and TRBJ1-5, is as follows: EPEVTQTPSHQVTQMGQEVILRCVPISNHLYFYWYRQILGQKVEFLVSFYNNEISEKSEIFDDQFSVERPDGSNFTLKIRSTKLEDSAMYFCASSDIVSNQPQHFGDGTRLSIL.

At least ten counts were recorded for this clonotype. The J gene is TRBJ2-5, the V gene TRBV29-1; D gene uncertain. Trimming left V 6 bases short and J 2 bases short, with 10 bases between. This CDR3 region has 12 residues. The germline V gene has CDR1 SQVTM and CDR2 ANQGSEA. CDR3 residues: CSVAPHQETQYF. CDR3 in DNA: TGCAGCGTCGCTCCTCATCAAGAGACCCAGTACTTC.

This clonotype was recorded a few times. This rearrangement joins TRBV11-1 to TRBJ2-3; D gene ambiguous. Germline-derived CDR1 and CDR2 are SGHAT and FQDESV (reference sequence). This CDR3 is built from 13 residues. The V gene lost 3 bases and the J gene lost 5 bases, with 9 bases spanning the gap. Written as DNA, the CDR3 is TGTGCCAGCAGCTTGGGTTTGTTAGATACGCAGTATTTT. Protein sequence: CASSLGLLDTQYF.

The rearrangement joins TRBV21-1 to TRBJ2-3; TRBD2 was called by the table and not checked on the DNA. TRBV21-1 corresponds to a pseudogene. CDR3 length: 18 residues. CDR3: CATEDYQLGLAGGDTQYF. The CDR3 DNA reads TGTGCCACGGAAGACTACCAACTCGGACTAGCGGGGGGAGATACGCAGTATTTT.

The chain has TRBV6-6 and TRBJ2-5, with no clear D. Germline V gene sequence: CDR1 MNHNY, CDR2 SVGAGI (reference sequence). This CDR3 is built from 12 residues. The V gene lost 2 bases and the J gene lost 4 bases, with 5 bases spanning the gap. CDR3 residues: CASSYLRETQYF. CDR3 coding DNA: TGTGCCAGCAGTTACCTGCGAGAGACCCAGTACTTC.

CDR3 residues: CASRNRGRDTQYF. The DNA of the CDR3 is TGTGCCAGCAGAAACAGGGGTCGGGATACGCAGTATTTT. V and J are TRBV2 and TRBJ2-3; 7 bases are a match to TRBD1. The CDR3 covers 13 residues. With 6 bases clipped from V and 6 bases from J, the junction kept 6 bases outside the gene matches. The germline V gene encodes CDR1 SNHLY and CDR2 FYNNEI.

This rearrangement joins TRBV20-1 to TRBJ2-2; D is unresolved. Trimming stripped 2 bases from V and 8 bases from J, with 12 bases between. The CDR3 has 13 residues. Germline CDR1 is DFQATT and CDR2 is SNEGSKA (reference sequence). The CDR3 reads CSARSNSLGELFF. The CDR3 bases are TGCAGTGCTAGATCAAACAGCTTGGGGGAGCTGTTTTTT.

The chain combines TRBV6-5 with TRBJ1-2; D unclear. Trimming took 7 bases from V and 8 from J, leaving 14 bases between them. The germline CDR1 and CDR2 sequences are MNHEY and SVGAGI. This CDR3 comprises 12 residues. CDR3 in amino acids: CASTGLSLGYTF. The CDR3 nucleotides read TGTGCCAGCACTGGACTCTCCTTGGGCTACACCTTC.

This clonotype was observed a few times. This sequence joins TRBV6-5 and TRBJ2-2; perhaps TRBD2 as D (5 bases). CDR3 length: 13 amino acids. V was trimmed by 7 bases and J by 3 bases, leaving 9 bases between them. CDR1 is MNHEY, CDR2 SVGAGI, per germline. The CDR3 coding sequence is TGTGCCAGCAAGGAGCGGTACACCGGGGAGCTGTTTTTT. Residues: CASKERYTGELFF.

The sample holds a few counts of this clonotype. CDR3 in amino acids: CASIRYRALYNEQFF. The CDR3 nucleotides are TGTGCCAGCATAAGGTACAGGGCCCTCTACAATGAGCAGTTCTTC. The chain uses TRBV7-8 and TRBJ2-1; D might be TRBD1 (6 bases). The CDR3 contains 15 residues. Trimming took 7 bases from V and 3 from J, leaving 16 bases between them. The germline gives CDR1 SGHVS, CDR2 FQNEAQ.

This clonotype came up a few times. The genes are TRBV5-1 and TRBJ2-1; TRBD2 agrees at 11 bases. From germline, CDR1 is SGHRS and CDR2 YFSETQ. The J segment lost 9 bases and the V segment lost 7 bases, leaving 15 bases of the junction unmatched. This CDR3 contains 16 residues. In DNA, the CDR3 is TGCGCCAGCCAACTCCCAACTAGCGGGGGAGGGGGTGAGCAGTTCTTC. Translation gives CASQLPTSGGGGEQFF.

V usage is TRBV28 and J usage is TRBJ2-3; no definite D call. The CDR3 loop spans 11 amino acids. The germline V gene has CDR1 MDHEN and CDR2 SYDVKM. V was pared by 7 bases and J by 4 bases, with 6 bases between. The CDR3 DNA reads as TGTGCCAGCATCCGGGCAGATACGCAGTATTTT. Amino acids: CASIRADTQYF.

This clonotype showed up many times. The V call is TRBV6-5, the J call TRBJ1-1; the match to TRBD1 covers 10 bases. Germline CDR1 MNHEY, CDR2 SVGAGI. Losses at the gene ends were 1 base for V and 5 bases for J; bases not matched to a gene: 4. The CDR3 has 15 residues. The CDR3 DNA reads as TGTGCCAGCAGTTACTGGAAGGGACAGGGGACTGAAGCTTTCTTT. Its translation: CASSYWKGQGTEAFF.

The V gene is TRBV6-5, the J gene TRBJ1-2; 8 bases align to TRBD1. In germline, CDR1 is MNHEY, CDR2 SVGAGI. After removal of 7 bases from V and 4 bases from J, the junction contained 5 bases not matched to a gene. This CDR3 has 13 amino acids. The CDR3 coding sequence is TGTGCCAGCAATCCAGGGGGCGGCTATGGCTACACCTTC. Translated: CASNPGGGYGYTF.

The chain employs TRBV6-2 or TRBV6-3 and TRBJ2-5, with 9 bases fitting TRBD2. Germline assignment: CDR1 MNHEY and CDR2 SVGEGT. The CDR3 runs 13 residues. The V gene end was trimmed by 7 bases and the J gene end by 4 bases; junction bases not matched to a gene: 4. The CDR3 spells CASKSGGLETQYF. The DNA of the CDR3 is TGTGCCAGCAAGAGCGGGGGGCTAGAGACCCAGTACTTC.